Sequencing of this T cell receptor beta chain was carried out in a study of T-cell memory formation after mild COVID-19 (dated by TCRdb to the early 2020s). Looking at the study overall: Most TCR sequence clusters were specific to one of the two donors. T-cell clones expanding and contracting after mild COVID-19 in two donors were tracked by longitudinal TCRalpha and TCRbeta repertoire sequencing. The cohort was made up of two young adult volunteers, one female and one male, who were previously healthy.

The sample holds many counts of this clonotype. Its antigen has not been determined. No much larger clone is present one base from it, and per-base qualities are unavailable. TCRdb records Illumina NovaSeq 6000 as the sequencer. TCRalpha and TCRbeta cDNA libraries were constructed by 5'RACE with constant-segment primers, with sample barcodes and unique molecular identifiers being introduced. Trizol reagent was used to extract RNA from every sample. The libraries were amplified in two PCR steps, and the second step added a second sample barcode and Illumina TruSeq adapters. The libraries were sequenced on an Illumina NovaSeq using 2 x 150 bp paired-end reads. The authors' analysis ran thus. The reads were demultiplexed and collapsed into UMI-guided consensus sequences using migec v1.2.7. Using mixcr v2.1.11, UMI consensuses were aligned to TRA and TRB V and J templates and then assembled into clonotypes. A clonotype was counted as expanded or contracted only when both edgeR and NoisET called the clonotype significant, with the noise models trained on biological replicates. For edgeR calls, the cutoffs were a false discovery rate-adjusted p below 0.01 and a log2 fold-change threshold of 1. As an exploratory analysis of dynamics, max-normalized trajectories of the 1000 most abundant clonotypes were examined with PCA combined with hierarchical clustering. Each responding clone was given a CD4 or CD8 phenotype based on the CD4+ and CD8+ repertoires, which had been sequenced separately. TCRdb reran the public reads through fastp at Q25 and MiXCR, keeping productive beta chains. Rows are combined by CDR3 protein, so each entry shows the most common genes and DNA. TCRdb, not the authors, supplied the V and J calls. The sample contains some 320,000 distinct CDR3 sequences, around 15% of them found a single time. The ten largest clonotypes hold over 20% of the sample.

General study outcomes and caveats: Clones that contracted from day 15 to 85 showed balanced CD4/CD8 phenotypes, whereas a second wave of clones that expanded from day 15 to 37 leaned towards CD4+. The study covered only two mild cases, and larger cohorts including severe cases with pre-infection samples were considered necessary. SARS-CoV-2 specificity of the second-wave clones peaking on day 37 was not confirmed. Contracting CD4+ clones were located mainly in the CM and EM memory subsets, whereas CD8+ clones were found to be enriched in EMRA. Some responding clones were detected in pre-infection memory, suggesting pre-existing cross-reactive memory T cells joined the SARS-CoV-2 response.

Ficoll-Paque density gradient centrifugation was the method used to isolate PBMCs. The CDR3 runs 14 amino acids, cysteine and phenylalanine included. Here the CDR3 DNA is all that survives: 42 bases in frame from base 1. The trim is 4 bases for V and 4 bases for J, with a gap of 11 bases between the germline ends. CDR1 and CDR2 were assigned from the germline V gene as SGHRS and YFSETQ. The chain is encoded by TRBV5-1 joined to TRBJ2-2; the D gene is perhaps TRBD1, on 6 matching bases. This TCR was sampled from a man aged 18-30 years who had mild COVID-19 (a few samples of this study predate the infection). The sample titles of this study are shuffled in the database, so cell type and time point are left out; the donor was told from shared clones. What was sequenced was PBMCs or a T cell subset sorted from them (not recorded which). The CDR3 corresponds to CASSPGQSTGELFF. The DNA sequence is given as TGCGCCAGCAGCCCCGGACAGTCCACCGGGGAGCTGTTTTTT.